This T cell receptor (beta chain) was identified during a study of OX40 agonist ivuxolimab in advanced cancers. This clone was counted only a few times. What it binds is unknown. Repertoires were generated with immunoSEQ multiplex PCR, while TCRdb's copy carries only in-frame clones and drops some. Of 80,000 to 85,000 clones listed, around 80% are singletons. Germline assignment: CDR1 SGHTA and CDR2 FQGNSA. The CDR3 is made up of 16 amino acids. Losses at the gene ends were 1 base for V and 6 bases for J; bases not matched to a gene: 8. Overall study results and limits: The mean number of expanded clones was higher in CD8+ T cells than in CD4+.

The receptor comes from an adult with an advanced solid tumor such as melanoma, head and neck, liver or kidney cancer. The sequencing used CD4+ or CD8+ T cells sorted from blood, collected in a trial of the OX40 agonist ivuxolimab. The chain is built from TRBV7-2 and TRBJ2-1; 8 positions match TRBD2. CDR3 sequence reads: CASSLEATSVGNEQFF. CDR3 nucleotides: TGTGCCAGCAGCTTAGAGGCGACTAGCGTAGGCAATGAGCAGTTCTTC.